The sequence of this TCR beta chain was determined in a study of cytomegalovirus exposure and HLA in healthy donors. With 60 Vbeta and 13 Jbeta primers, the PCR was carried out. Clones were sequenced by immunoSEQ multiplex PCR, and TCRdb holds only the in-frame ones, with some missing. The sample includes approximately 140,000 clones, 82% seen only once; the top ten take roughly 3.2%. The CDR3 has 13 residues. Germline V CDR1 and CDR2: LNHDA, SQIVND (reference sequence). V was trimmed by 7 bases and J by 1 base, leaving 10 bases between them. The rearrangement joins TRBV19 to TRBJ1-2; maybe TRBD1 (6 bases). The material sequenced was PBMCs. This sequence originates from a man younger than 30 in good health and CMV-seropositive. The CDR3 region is CASNPGHNYGYTF. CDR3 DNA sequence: TGTGCCAGTAATCCGGGACATAACTATGGCTACACCTTC.